This T cell receptor (beta chain) was identified during a study of shared clonotypes between healthy human individuals. As for the study in general: Donor ages ranged 18 to 49 years: two women, a few men. Study conclusions and caveats: In having few donors, the study represented limited genetic and exposure-history diversity.

V dropped 1 base and J dropped 7; count of bases not matched to a gene: 8. The germline gives CDR1 LGHNA, CDR2 YSLEER. CDR3 length equals 16 residues. As for this clone: Its cognate antigen is unknown.

Terminally differentiated effector memory CD45RA+ cells were left out of the naive CD8 fraction, which was CD45RO-negative and positively selected for CCR7. The method was immunoSEQ multiplex PCR; TCRdb's version includes in-frame clones alone and lacks a portion of them. The sample has nearly 2 million clones; about 95% are singletons. Sequenced: naive CD8+ T cells sorted from blood. The chain couples TRBV4-3 to TRBJ2-2, with 8 bases lining up with TRBD2. This TCR was recovered from a man aged 18 to 30 in good health. The CDR3 spells CASSQATGGPYGELFF. The CDR3 DNA reads as TGCGCCAGCAGCCAAGCTACGGGAGGGCCTTACGGGGAGCTGTTTTTT.